The 18 T cell receptor beta chains given below trace back to one sample, sequenced in a study of Tregs in tolerant kidney transplant recipients. Data came from immunoSEQ multiplex PCR; TCRdb stores just in-frame clones and leaves some out. The sample includes under 300,000 clones, around 82% seen only once; the top ten take roughly 0.67%. The sample was CD4+ T cells from blood. The receptor source for this set is a human donor in good health.

The chain employs TRBV5-5 and TRBJ2-7; D not resolved. The CDR3 runs to 15 residues. Trimming took off 3 bases at V and 1 base at J, with 14 bases between the two ends. CDR1 is SGHKS, CDR2 YYEKEE, per germline (reference sequence). CDR3 DNA: TGTGCCAGCAGCTCGCTAACTCGTTCGTCCTACGAGCAGTACTTC. Its translation: CASSSLTRSSYEQYF.

The J gene is TRBJ1-2, the V gene TRBV18; D unclear. The CDR3 totals 14 residues. Trimming took off 1 base at V and 2 bases at J, with 8 bases between the two ends. The germline V gene encodes CDR1 KGHSH and CDR2 LQKENI. The CDR3 is CASSPRGDNYGYTF. As DNA, the CDR3 is TGTGCCAGCTCACCACGGGGTGACAACTATGGCTACACCTTC. Complete variable domain (other parts from reference TRBV18 and TRBJ1-2): NAGVMQNPRHLVRRRGQEARLRCSPMKGHSHVYWYRQLPEEGLKFMVYLQKENIIDESGMPKERFSAEFPKEGPSILRIQQVVRGDSAAYFCASSPRGDNYGYTFGSGTRLTVV.

The chain recombines TRBV11-2 with TRBJ2-7; D gene unclear. Germline V gene sequence: CDR1 SGHAT, CDR2 FQNNGV. The CDR3 spans 13 residues. Trimming removed 1 base from V and 3 bases from J, with 7 bases in between. CDR3 amino acids: CASSLVGNYEQYF. The CDR3 coding sequence is TGTGCCAGCAGCTTAGTTGGGAACTACGAGCAGTACTTC. Variable domain in full (rest from reference TRBV11-2 and TRBJ2-7): EAGVAQSPRYKIIEKRQSVAFWCNPISGHATLYWYQQILGQGPKLLIQFQNNGVVDDSQLPKDRFSAERLKGVDSTLKIQPAKLEDSAVYLCASSLVGNYEQYFGPGTRLTVT.

The chain links TRBV9 to TRBJ2-5; D unresolved. With 2 bases removed from V and 0 bases from J, the gap between germline ends came to 11 bases. The CDR3 spans 15 residues. Germline V lookup: CDR1 SGDLS, CDR2 YYNGEE. CDR3 amino acids: CASSVVGRHQETQYF. CDR3 bases: TGTGCCAGCAGCGTTGTTGGCAGACACCAAGAGACCCAGTACTTC.

This chain links TRBV7-8 with TRBJ1-1; D remains ambiguous. V was trimmed by 5 bases and J by 1 base, leaving 8 bases between them. This CDR3 contains 13 residues. In germline, CDR1 is SGHVS, CDR2 FQNEAQ. CDR3 in amino acids: CASSLRSNTEAFF. In DNA form, the CDR3 reads TGTGCCAGCAGCCTCAGATCGAACACTGAAGCTTTCTTT.

The gene calls are TRBV27 and TRBJ2-3, with D perhaps assigned TRBD1 or TRBD2 (5 bases each). The CDR3 has 14 residues. Per germline, CDR1 MNHEY and CDR2 SMNVEV (reference sequence). Trimming removed 5 bases at V and 7 bases at J, with 16 bases between. The CDR3 here is CASSLWDRSNTQYF. DNA for the CDR3: TGTGCCAGCAGTCTCTGGGACCGATCTAATACGCAGTATTTT.

The CDR3 is CASSRREGYQETQYF. The CDR3 nucleotides read TGTGCCAGCAGCCGCCGGGAAGGGTACCAAGAGACCCAGTACTTC. The chain uses TRBV7-9 and TRBJ2-5; tentative D call: TRBD2 (5 bases). CDR3 length: 15 amino acids. Germline CDR1 and CDR2: SEHNR and FQNEAQ (reference sequence). Trimming left V 5 bases short and J 0 bases short, with 13 bases between.

This chain joins TRBV13 and TRBJ2-1; 13 nucleotides agree with TRBD2. V shed 7 bases, J shed 0 bases, and the junction held 9 bases outside the gene matches. Looked up from germline, CDR1 is PRHDT and CDR2 is FYEKMQ (reference sequence). This CDR3 has 18 residues. The CDR3 bases are TGTGCCAGCACCTATGGACTAGCGGGAGTATCCTCCTACAATGAGCAGTTCTTC. This sequence encodes CASTYGLAGVSSYNEQFF.

This clone appeared a few times. The rearrangement links TRBV2 to TRBJ1-1; perhaps TRBD1 as D (5 bases). The length of the CDR3 is 14 residues. V lost 4 bases and J lost 3, with 12 bases in between. CDR1 SNHLY and CDR2 FYNNEI come from the germline V gene. The chain's CDR3 is CASSGTTLDTEAFF. CDR3 nucleotides: TGTGCCAGCAGTGGGACAACCCTGGACACTGAAGCTTTCTTT.

The CDR3 loop is CASSQEGPYEQYF. Here the CDR3 DNA reads TGCGCCAGCAGCCAAGAGGGGCCCTACGAGCAGTACTTC. This chain joins TRBV4-1 and TRBJ2-7; a possible D gene is TRBD1 (5 bases). This CDR3 is 13 amino acids long. Trimming cost V 0 bases and J 2 bases, with 5 bases left between them. Germline CDR1 reads MGHRA; CDR2 reads YSYEKL.

V usage is TRBV7-6 and J usage is TRBJ2-3; D is possibly TRBD2 (6 bases). Germline V gene data show CDR1 as SGHVS and CDR2 as FNYEAQ. The CDR3 sequence is 16 residues long. The ends were cut back, 0 bases at V and 0 bases at J, with 10 bases in the middle. CDR3 in DNA: TGTGCCAGCAGCTTAGCGGCGGGAACCAGCACAGATACGCAGTATTTT. This codes for CASSLAAGTSTDTQYF. The full variable domain, in which reference TRBV7-6 and TRBJ2-3 provide the parts outside the CDR3, is GAGVSQSPRYKVTKRGQDVALRCDPISGHVSLYWYRQALGQGPEFLTYFNYEAQQDKSGLPNDRFSAERPEGSISTLTIQRTEQRDSAMYRCASSLAAGTSTDTQYFGPGTRLTVL.

The CDR3 DNA reads as TGCGCCACTTCGCGTTCAGGACAAGAGACCCAGTACTTC. Translated, it gives CATSRSGQETQYF. V is TRBV5-1 and J is TRBJ2-5; D is unclear. Looked up from germline, CDR1 is SGHRS and CDR2 is YFSETQ. The length of the CDR3 is 13 residues. V lost 9 bases to trimming and J lost 2 bases, with 14 bases between them.

This chain joins TRBV7-9 and TRBJ1-2; D unclear. Germline CDR1 and CDR2: SEHNR and FQNEAQ (reference sequence). There are 15 residues in the CDR3. V was cut by 5 bases and J by 1 base, with 14 bases left in between. Here the CDR3 DNA reads TGTGCCAGCAGCCACCAACGGAAACATAACTATGGCTACACCTTC. Encoded protein: CASSHQRKHNYGYTF. The complete variable domain, with remaining parts taken from reference TRBV7-9 and TRBJ1-2, reads DTGVSQNPRHKITKRGQNVTFRCDPISEHNRLYWYRQTLGQGPEFLTYFQNEAQLEKSRLLSDRFSAERPKGSFSTLEIQRTEQGDSAMYLCASSHQRKHNYGYTFGSGTRLTVV.

This clone was observed a few times. The genes are TRBV18 and TRBJ1-3; D unresolved. The CDR3 has 16 residues. Germline CDR1 is KGHSH and CDR2 is LQKENI. V was pared by 2 bases and J by 1 base, with 12 bases between. CDR3 loop: CASSPRPSESGNTIYF. The DNA for the CDR3 is TGTGCCAGCTCACCAAGGCCCAGCGAGTCTGGAAACACCATATATTTT.

The sample holds one count of this clone. The chain employs TRBV5-4 and TRBJ2-7; 13 bases are a match to TRBD2. The CDR3 is 15 amino acids. V was clipped by 5 bases and J by 2 bases; unmatched bases: 4. Germline CDR1 is SGHNT and CDR2 is YYREEE (reference sequence). The CDR3 sequence is CASRTGTSGTYEQYF. In nucleotides, the CDR3 is TGTGCCAGCAGGACCGGGACTAGCGGGACCTACGAGCAGTACTTC.

The CDR3 nucleotides read TGTGCCAGCAGCGAAGGGTCGTGGGGGGCCGATACGCAGTATTTT. Protein sequence: CASSEGSWGADTQYF. This chain uses TRBV9 with TRBJ2-3, with D perhaps given as TRBD1 or TRBD2 (6 bases each). V shed 3 bases and J shed 6 bases, with 17 bases lying between them. This CDR3 is built from 15 residues. The V gene's germline CDR1 is SGDLS and CDR2 YYNGEE.

The J gene is TRBJ2-7, the V gene TRBV6-6; no clear D. Germline-derived CDR1 and CDR2 are MNHNY and SVGAGI (reference sequence). Trimming removed 4 bases from V and 2 bases from J, with 12 bases in between. The CDR3 spans 14 residues. DNA of the CDR3: TGTGCCAGCAGTTCCATTAGTGGGACCTACGAGCAGTACTTC. The encoded protein is CASSSISGTYEQYF.

The chain uses TRBV2 and TRBJ1-2; the D gene is possibly TRBD1 (5 bases). CDR3 length equals 12 residues. V dropped 4 bases and J dropped 8 bases, with 11 bases sitting between them. Per germline, CDR1 SNHLY and CDR2 FYNNEI. The CDR3 is CASSVGGDGYTF. DNA for the CDR3: TGTGCCAGCAGTGTCGGGGGTGACGGCTACACCTTC.